Shown below are 32 T cell receptor beta chains from a single sample sequenced in a study of blood T cells in healthy people across ages. The use of a sample-barcoded 5' primer and a J-beta primer mix characterized a second PCR of 7 to 11 cycles. MiXCR was run by TCRdb on the 5' RACE reads, yielding one entry per CDR3 protein. Of 800,000 to 950,000 distinct CDR3 sequences in the sample, 36% were seen once. The specimen sequenced was blood. The receptors shown here come from a man aged 18 to 30 in good health.

This clonotype was counted at least ten times. This sequence joins TRBV10-3 and TRBJ2-3; D not certain. CDR3 size: 13 residues. From germline, CDR1 is ENHRY and CDR2 SYGVKD. V lost 4 bases and J lost 5, with 10 bases in between. The CDR3 is CAISAEVEDTQYF. The CDR3 nucleotides are TGTGCCATCAGTGCCGAAGTGGAAGATACGCAGTATTTT.

Remarks on this clonotype: A read error is possible here, since a much larger clone lies one base away. The chain has TRBV11-2 and TRBJ2-3, with D hard to call. The V and J ends lost 5 bases and 5 bases respectively, with 14 bases between them. The CDR3 totals 14 residues. The germline CDR1 and CDR2 sequences are SGHAT and FQNNGV. CDR3: CASSVGVRGDTQYF. The CDR3 DNA reads TGTGCCAGCAGCGTTGGGGTGCGAGGAGATACGCAGTATTTT.

The rearrangement joins TRBV4-3 to TRBJ2-1; 9 nucleotides line up with TRBD2. The CDR3 runs 16 residues. The J segment lost 12 bases and the V segment lost 0 bases, leaving 12 bases of the junction unmatched. Germline values: CDR1 LGHNA, CDR2 YSLEER. The CDR3 protein is CASSQDRFLAGPGQFF. The CDR3 DNA sequence: TGCGCCAGCAGCCAAGATCGTTTTCTAGCGGGGCCGGGGCAGTTCTTC.

The table lists this clonotype with a few counts. The chain joins TRBV4-1 to TRBJ2-1; no firm D call. V gave up 0 bases and J gave up 4 bases, with 7 bases separating them. The CDR3 runs to 14 residues. Germline V gene lookup returns CDR1 MGHRA and CDR2 YSYEKL. The CDR3 loop reads CASSQERVYNEQFF. CDR3 nucleotide sequence: TGCGCCAGCAGCCAAGAAAGGGTGTACAATGAGCAGTTCTTC.

J is TRBJ2-5 and V is TRBV7-3; TRBD2 matches at 10 bases. CDR1 is SGHTA and CDR2 is FQGTGA in the germline V gene. The J segment lost 2 bases and the V segment lost 2 bases, leaving 8 bases of the junction unmatched. This CDR3 comprises 17 residues. CDR3 DNA: TGTGCCAGCAGCTTAGGGAGCCCGACTAGCGGGCAAGAGACCCAGTACTTC. This codes for CASSLGSPTSGQETQYF.

Details on this clonotype: A read error may be the cause here, since a much bigger clone is one base away. The rearrangement joins TRBV4-2 to TRBJ2-1, with D uncertain. The length of the CDR3 is 14 residues. Germline V gene sequence: CDR1 LGHNA, CDR2 YNFKEQ. CDR3: CTSSQDNAYNEQFF. In DNA, the CDR3 is TGTACCAGCAGCCAAGATAACGCCTACAATGAGCAGTTCTTC.

This chain connects TRBV5-6 to TRBJ2-5; the match to TRBD2 covers 8 bases. The CDR3 sequence is 12 residues long. In germline, CDR1 is SGHDT, CDR2 YYEEEE. With V trimmed by 5 bases and J by 11 bases, 8 bases remained unmatched. In DNA, the CDR3 is TGTGCCAGCAGGCGGGGGGTCAATGAGCAGTACTTC. Residues: CASRRGVNEQYF.

This chain links TRBV10-3 with TRBJ2-1, with TRBD1 as a possible D gene (5 bases). The V gene's germline CDR1 is ENHRY and CDR2 SYGVKD. This CDR3 contains 12 residues. Trimming cost V 6 bases and J 7 bases, with 10 bases left between them. CDR3: CAISSTDNEQFF. DNA for the CDR3: TGTGCCATCAGCTCGACAGATAATGAGCAGTTCTTC.

The J gene is TRBJ1-5, the V gene TRBV6-5; D might be TRBD1 (6 bases). The V end lost 6 bases, the J end lost 6 bases, and 15 bases lay between the germline ends. The CDR3 contains 14 residues. CDR1 is MNHEY and CDR2 is SVGAGI in the germline V gene. The DNA of the CDR3 is TGTGCCAGCAGGGCCGGAGGGGGAAGTCAGCCCCAGCATTTT. This gives the protein CASRAGGGSQPQHF.

This clonotype has more than one count but fewer than ten. The CDR3 DNA is TGTGCCATCAGTGAACCGGACAGGGGGCATGGCTACACCTTC. Protein sequence: CAISEPDRGHGYTF. The V and J genes are TRBV10-3 and TRBJ1-2; TRBD1 agrees at 11 bases. Losses at the gene ends were 3 bases for V and 6 bases for J; bases not matched to a gene: 3. This CDR3 has 14 amino acids. The germline gives CDR1 ENHRY, CDR2 SYGVKD.

The rearrangement links TRBV5-6 to TRBJ2-7; 10 nucleotides align to TRBD1. Losses at the gene ends were 2 bases for V and 5 bases for J; bases not matched to a gene: 10. CDR1 and CDR2 from the germline V gene are SGHDT and YYEEEE. There are 16 residues in the CDR3. CDR3 region: CASSFSGQGFSHEQYF. The CDR3 nucleotides are TGTGCCAGCAGCTTCTCGGGACAGGGGTTTTCCCACGAGCAGTACTTC.

This clonotype was detected ten times or more. This chain links TRBV20-1 with TRBJ2-7, with a tentative D call TRBD2 (5 bases). Trimming took 0 bases from V and 5 from J, leaving 14 bases between them. CDR3 size: 14 residues. Germline CDR1 and CDR2: DFQATT and SNEGSKA (reference sequence). The CDR3 protein is CSARDERVVDEQYF. CDR3 DNA sequence: TGCAGTGCTAGAGATGAGAGGGTCGTCGACGAGCAGTACTTC.

This chain joins TRBV2 and TRBJ2-7; D is ambiguous. The CDR3 spans 13 residues. Germline-derived CDR1 and CDR2 are SNHLY and FYNNEI. The V end lost 7 bases, the J end lost 6 bases, and 16 bases lay between the germline ends. The CDR3 reads CASTETRSGEQYF. CDR3 nucleotides: TGTGCCAGCACCGAAACGCGGAGTGGCGAGCAGTACTTC. Full variable domain (remainder filled in from reference TRBV2 and TRBJ2-7): EPEVTQTPSHQVTQMGQEVILRCVPISNHLYFYWYRQILGQKVEFLVSFYNNEISEKSEIFDDQFSVERPDGSNFTLKIRSTKLEDSAMYFCASTETRSGEQYFGPGTRLTVT.

This clonotype was counted many times. V usage is TRBV4-2 and J usage is TRBJ2-5, with D unclear. The CDR3 is made up of 14 amino acids. Germline CDR1 reads LGHNA; CDR2 reads YNFKEQ. V lost 1 base and J lost 1, with 7 bases in between. CDR3 region: CASSQGGGQETQYF. CDR3 in DNA: TGTGCCAGCAGCCAAGGCGGCGGCCAAGAGACCCAGTACTTC.

Points on this clonotype: A much bigger clone sits one base away, suggesting this may be a read error. V is TRBV7-4 and J is TRBJ1-1; possible D gene TRBD1, 6 bases. Trimming pared 11 bases from V and 3 bases from J, leaving 19 bases between. CDR3 length: 14 amino acids. Germline V gene data show CDR1 as SGHVT and CDR2 as SQSDAQ. This CDR3 is CAPGVRGRYTEAFF. For the CDR3, the DNA is TGTGCCCCAGGGGTCCGTGGGCGGTACACTGAAGCTTTCTTT.

As regards this clonotype: At one end the junction does not follow the germline gene, possibly because of a read error. The chain combines TRBV7-2 with TRBJ1-2; D is unclear. The CDR3 loop spans 13 amino acids. CDR1 and CDR2 (germline): SGHTA, FQGNSA. The CDR3 here is CANSLDAKAGYTF. The CDR3, as DNA: TGTGCCAACAGCTTAGACGCAAAGGCTGGCTACACCTTC.

This chain connects TRBV5-4 to TRBJ2-3, with D perhaps matching TRBD2 (5 bases). This CDR3 spans 14 amino acids. With 3 bases removed from V and 5 bases from J, the gap between germline ends came to 13 bases. CDR1 is SGHNT, CDR2 YYREEE, per germline (reference sequence). CDR3 DNA: TGTGCCAGCAGCTCCTACGGACTCGGAGATACGCAGTATTTT. Encoded protein: CASSSYGLGDTQYF.

This clonotype was counted a few times. CDR3 sequence: CASSLRTGANVLTF. The CDR3 coding sequence is TGTGCCAGCAGCCTACGGACCGGGGCCAACGTCCTGACTTTC. This chain connects TRBV14 to TRBJ2-6; D remains unclear. Germline CDR1 is SGHDN and CDR2 is FVKESK. The CDR3 extends over 14 amino acids. The V gene lost 4 bases and the J gene lost 4 bases, with 8 bases spanning the gap.

The genes are TRBV5-1 and TRBJ1-3; weak D call: TRBD1 (6 bases). Deletions cut 5 bases from V and 1 base from J, with 13 bases between. The germline CDR1 and CDR2 sequences are SGHRS and YFSETQ. The length of the CDR3 is 15 residues. CDR3 sequence: CASRVGQQSGNTIYF. Here the CDR3 DNA reads TGCGCCAGCAGAGTAGGACAGCAATCTGGAAACACCATATATTTT.

As regards this clonotype: Germline is not matched at one junction end, which may reflect a read error. The V and J genes are TRBV29-1 and TRBJ1-1, with a weak D call TRBD1 (6 bases). CDR1 is SQVTM, CDR2 ANQGSEA, per germline. The CDR3 is 13 amino acids. The CDR3: CSVQIDRNTEASF. DNA for the CDR3: TGCAGCGTCCAGATAGACAGGAACACTGAAGCTTCCTTT.

V and J are TRBV7-2 and TRBJ1-2; D ambiguous. The germline V and J ends were trimmed by 5 bases and 4 bases, with 17 bases remaining between them. The CDR3 is made up of 15 amino acids. The germline V gene encodes CDR1 SGHTA and CDR2 FQGNSA. Here the CDR3 reads CASSQNKDSLYGYTF. CDR3 coding DNA: TGTGCCAGCAGCCAGAACAAGGACTCTCTCTATGGCTACACCTTC.

As concerns this clonotype: Germline is not matched at one junction end, which may reflect a read error. The rearrangement joins TRBV27 to TRBJ2-3; 7 positions agree with TRBD2. The V gene's germline CDR1 is MNHEY and CDR2 SMNVEV (reference sequence). The CDR3 consists of 14 residues. CDR3 protein: CASRRAGKTDTPYF. DNA of the CDR3: TGTGCCAGCAGACGAGCGGGGAAGACAGATACGCCGTATTTT.

The chain employs TRBV4-3 and TRBJ2-2; TRBD1 matches at 9 bases. Germline CDR1 reads LGHNA; CDR2 reads YSLEER. This CDR3 has 17 residues. V was clipped by 0 bases and J by 5 bases; unmatched bases: 7. CDR3 nucleotide sequence: TGCGCCAGCAGCCAAGATCTTAGGACAGGGGAAACCGGGGAGCTGTTTTTT. Protein product: CASSQDLRTGETGELFF.

V is TRBV21-1 and J is TRBJ1-1; the table's D call of TRBD1 was not tested on the DNA. TRBV21-1 is labeled a pseudogene. CDR3 length: 14 residues. CDR3 loop: CASSSRTGYTEAFF. The CDR3 DNA reads TGTGCCAGCAGCTCTAGAACAGGGTACACTGAAGCTTTCTTT.

The sample holds a few counts of this clonotype. The CDR3 protein is CASSQVQTQYF. The CDR3 DNA reads TGTGCCAGCAGCCAAGTTCAGACCCAGTACTTC. The V call is TRBV14, the J call TRBJ2-5, with D unresolved. The CDR3 runs 11 residues. Germline V lookup: CDR1 SGHDN, CDR2 FVKESK. Between the trimmed V and J ends, which lost 1 base and 6 bases, there was a span of 3 bases.

As to this clonotype: A read error may explain this, as a much larger clone is one base away. The chain is built from TRBV12-3 or TRBV12-4 and TRBJ2-7, with a weak D call TRBD1 (6 bases). V lost 4 bases and J lost 6, with 10 bases in between. The CDR3 runs to 12 residues. CDR3 DNA: TGTGCCAGCAGTTCCGGCAGGGGCGAGCAGTACTTC. Translating gives CASSSGRGEQYF.

This clonotype was observed a few times. This rearrangement joins TRBV24-1 to TRBJ2-1; D is unresolved. The ends were cut back, 1 base at V and 6 bases at J, with 9 bases in the middle. Germline CDR1 KGHDR, CDR2 SFDVKD. The CDR3 spans 14 residues. The CDR3 DNA sequence: TGTGCCACCAGTGATTTCGGGCAGTCCAATGAGCAGTTCTTC. It specifies CATSDFGQSNEQFF.

This rearrangement joins TRBV6-1 to TRBJ1-1; D call uncertain. The CDR3 length is 13 residues. Germline V gene data show CDR1 as MNHNS and CDR2 as SASEGT. With 7 bases removed from V and 1 base from J, the gap between germline ends came to 10 bases. For the CDR3, the DNA is TGTGCCAGCAAGTGGCTTGGGAACACTGAAGCTTTCTTT. It translates to CASKWLGNTEAFF.

A word on this clonotype: A read error may be the cause here, since a much bigger clone is one base away. The chain links TRBV28 to TRBJ2-7, with TRBD1 matching 8 bases. The CDR3 is made up of 16 amino acids. J was trimmed by 7 bases and V by 2 bases; bases with no gene match: 13. Germline CDR1 MDHEN, CDR2 SYDVKM. DNA of the CDR3: TGTGCCAGCAGTTTAGGTAGGACAGGGATAAACAATGAGCAGTACTTC. As protein: CASSLGRTGINNEQYF.

This clonotype has a count of ten or more. The J gene is TRBJ1-2, the V gene TRBV6-1; D perhaps matches TRBD1 (6 bases). Looked up from germline, CDR1 is MNHNS and CDR2 is SASEGT. The CDR3 has 13 amino acids. V lost 3 bases, J lost 3 bases, and 8 bases lay in between. CDR3 protein: CASSDRGDYGYTF. The CDR3 coding sequence is TGTGCCAGCAGTGACAGGGGAGACTATGGCTACACCTTC.

In DNA form, the CDR3 reads TGTGCCAGCAGCCCCGATTCGGACAGCCCAAAGAACACTGAAGCTTTCTTT. It translates to CASSPDSDSPKNTEAFF. The chain employs TRBV5-4 and TRBJ1-1, with a possible D match to TRBD1 (6 bases). Deletions cut 4 bases from V and 1 base from J, with 20 bases between. CDR1 is SGHNT and CDR2 is YYREEE in the germline V gene (reference sequence). The CDR3 extends over 17 amino acids.

This clonotype occurred a few times. The rearrangement joins TRBV4-3 to TRBJ1-1, with a weak D call TRBD1 (5 bases). V was clipped by 3 bases and J by 8 bases, with 22 bases between them. The CDR3 extends over 16 amino acids. CDR1 and CDR2 from the germline V gene are LGHNA and YSLEER. CDR3 amino acids: CASSQMVGSRDAEAFF. In DNA form, the CDR3 reads TGCGCCAGCAGCCAGATGGTCGGTTCGAGGGACGCAGAAGCTTTCTTT.